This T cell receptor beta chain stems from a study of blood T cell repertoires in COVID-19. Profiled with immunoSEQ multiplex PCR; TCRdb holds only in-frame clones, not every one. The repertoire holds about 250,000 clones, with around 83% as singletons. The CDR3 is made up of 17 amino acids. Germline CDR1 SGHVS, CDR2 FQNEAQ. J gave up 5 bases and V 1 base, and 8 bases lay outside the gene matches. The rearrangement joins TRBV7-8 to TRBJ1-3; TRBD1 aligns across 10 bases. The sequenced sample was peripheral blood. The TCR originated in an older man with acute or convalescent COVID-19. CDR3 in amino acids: CASSLGPGTGARNTIYF. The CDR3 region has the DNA TGTGCCAGCAGCTTAGGGCCCGGGACAGGGGCAAGAAACACCATATATTTT. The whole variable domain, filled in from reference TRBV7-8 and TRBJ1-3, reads GAGVSQSPRYKVAKRGQDVALRCDPISGHVSLFWYQQALGQGPEFLTYFQNEAQLDKSGLPSDRFFAERPEGSVSTLKIQRTQQEDSAVYLCASSLGPGTGARNTIYFGEGSWLTVV.